Listed below are T cell receptor beta chains from one sample, sequenced in a study of human T cells and chemical hapten exposure. One entry per CDR3 protein results from TCRdb running MiXCR on the RACE reads. The sample lists some 350,000 distinct CDR3 sequences; around 6% were seen once. Sample: whole blood, taken in connection with sensitization to the hapten diphenylcyclopropenone (DPC). The receptors derive from a woman younger than 35 with alopecia areata. Some clones in this sample may be carry-over from other donors' samples. CDR3s include the opening cysteine and the closing phenylalanine or tryptophan. D genes are given only for firm matches. The size field is filled for only some rows; it gives once, few, many or a size class.

cdr3_aa: CASSPTGTGTEAFF; cdr3_nt: TGTGCCAGCTCACCTACCGGGACAGGGACTGAAGCTTTCTTT; j_call: TRBJ1-1; v_call: TRBV18; clone_size: NA; d_call: TRBD1
cdr3_aa: CASSYRDRDNTEAFF; cdr3_nt: TGTGCCAGCAGTTACCGGGACAGGGATAACACTGAAGCTTTCTTT; j_call: TRBJ1-1; v_call: TRBV6-5; clone_size: NA; d_call: TRBD1
cdr3_aa: CASSVEFPGEGNYGYTF; cdr3_nt: TGTGCCAGCAGCGTAGAATTCCCTGGGGAGGGTAACTATGGCTACACCTTC; j_call: TRBJ1-2; v_call: TRBV9; clone_size: NA; d_call: NA
cdr3_aa: CSASGRAWGYTF; cdr3_nt: TGCAGTGCTAGTGGAAGGGCCTGGGGCTACACCTTC; j_call: TRBJ1-2; v_call: TRBV20-1; clone_size: NA; d_call: NA
cdr3_aa: CASSGQGKGPGNTIYF; cdr3_nt: TGTGCCAGCAGCGGGCAGGGGAAGGGTCCGGGAAACACCATATATTTT; j_call: TRBJ1-3; v_call: TRBV7-2; clone_size: few; d_call: NA
cdr3_aa: CASSVGLTNEKLFF; cdr3_nt: TGTGCCAGCAGCGTAGGGTTGACTAATGAAAAACTGTTTTTT; j_call: TRBJ1-4; v_call: TRBV9; clone_size: many; d_call: NA
cdr3_aa: CASSVARGINTGELFF; cdr3_nt: TGTGCCAGCAGCGTAGCTCGCGGGATTAACACCGGGGAGCTGTTTTTT; j_call: TRBJ2-2; v_call: TRBV9; clone_size: NA; d_call: NA
cdr3_aa: CASSTPPGGRGHF; cdr3_nt: TGTGCCAGCAGTACCCCCCCCGGGGGCAGGGGACACTTC; j_call: TRBJ2-7; v_call: TRBV2; clone_size: NA; d_call: NA
cdr3_aa: CASSKGQGMVYVDTEAFF; cdr3_nt: TGTGCCAGCAGCAAAGGACAGGGGATGGTATATGTGGACACTGAAGCTTTCTTT; j_call: TRBJ1-1; v_call: TRBV9; clone_size: few; d_call: TRBD1
cdr3_aa: CASSAGAVNNEQFF; cdr3_nt: TGTGCCAGCAGTGCGGGGGCCGTAAACAATGAGCAGTTCTTC; j_call: TRBJ2-1; v_call: TRBV12-3/TRBV12-4; clone_size: few; d_call: NA
cdr3_aa: CASSQVGGASDTQYF; cdr3_nt: TGTGCCAGCAGCCAAGTCGGGGGGGCCTCAGATACGCAGTATTTT; j_call: TRBJ2-3; v_call: TRBV3-1; clone_size: NA; d_call: TRBD2
cdr3_aa: CASRPLDRPNQPQHF; cdr3_nt: TGTGCCAGCAGACCCTTGGACAGACCTAATCAGCCCCAGCATTTT; j_call: TRBJ1-5; v_call: TRBV12-3/TRBV12-4; clone_size: many; d_call: NA
cdr3_aa: CASSQDRGGSPLHF; cdr3_nt: TGTGCCAGCAGCCAAGACAGGGGAGGATCACCCCTCCACTTT; j_call: TRBJ1-6; v_call: TRBV7-3; clone_size: many; d_call: TRBD1
cdr3_aa: CASGPGRSGGNTIYF; cdr3_nt: TGTGCCAGCGGGCCTGGGCGATCTGGCGGAAACACCATATATTTT; j_call: TRBJ1-3; v_call: TRBV9; clone_size: NA; d_call: NA
cdr3_aa: CASSLESPRRERVHKASTDTQYF; cdr3_nt: TGTGCCAGCAGCTTAGAATCCCCCCGCCGGGAGCGAGTTCACAAGGCTAGCACAGATACGCAGTATTTT; j_call: TRBJ2-3; v_call: TRBV7-6; clone_size: few; d_call: NA
cdr3_aa: CASRGTPRTGELFF; cdr3_nt: TGTGCCAGCCGCGGGACGCCGCGGACCGGGGAGCTGTTTTTT; j_call: TRBJ2-2; v_call: TRBV21-1; clone_size: many; d_call: NA
cdr3_aa: CSASASGPSPGYEQYF; cdr3_nt: TGCAGTGCTAGCGCGTCAGGACCGAGTCCTGGCTACGAGCAGTACTTC; j_call: TRBJ2-7; v_call: TRBV20-1; clone_size: few; d_call: NA
cdr3_aa: CASSFGTRGETQYF; cdr3_nt: TGTGCCAGCAGCTTCGGGACTAGAGGGGAGACCCAGTACTTC; j_call: TRBJ2-5; v_call: TRBV13; clone_size: few; d_call: TRBD2
cdr3_aa: CAGQTGDGGADTQYF; cdr3_nt: TGTGCCGGACAGACTGGTGATGGTGGGGCAGATACGCAGTATTTT; j_call: TRBJ2-3; v_call: TRBV6-1; clone_size: few; d_call: NA
cdr3_aa: CASSDTGLTEAFF; cdr3_nt: TGTGCCAGCAGCGATACAGGGCTCACTGAAGCTTTCTTT; j_call: TRBJ1-1; v_call: TRBV2; clone_size: NA; d_call: NA
cdr3_aa: CASSQEYQGGNYGYTF; cdr3_nt: TGTGCCAGCAGCCAGGAATATCAGGGGGGTAACTATGGCTACACCTTC; j_call: TRBJ1-2; v_call: TRBV4-2; clone_size: NA; d_call: TRBD1
cdr3_aa: CASSVFSDPSTDTQYF; cdr3_nt: TGTGCCAGCAGTGTATTTAGCGACCCTAGCACAGATACGCAGTATTTT; j_call: TRBJ2-3; v_call: TRBV2; clone_size: few; d_call: NA
cdr3_aa: CASNPGGLAVDQETQYF; cdr3_nt: TGTGCCAGCAATCCCGGGGGGCTAGCGGTGGATCAAGAGACCCAGTACTTC; j_call: TRBJ2-5; v_call: TRBV7-8; clone_size: few; d_call: NA
cdr3_aa: CSVTGSFTGELFF; cdr3_nt: TGCAGCGTTACAGGGTCGTTCACCGGGGAGCTGTTTTTT; j_call: TRBJ2-2; v_call: TRBV29-1; clone_size: NA; d_call: NA
cdr3_aa: CASSQAGLNTEAFF; cdr3_nt: TGTGCCAGCAGCCAAGCAGGTTTGAACACTGAAGCTTTCTTT; j_call: TRBJ1-1; v_call: TRBV4-2; clone_size: many; d_call: NA
cdr3_aa: CASSSPTGEILYEQYF; cdr3_nt: TGTGCCAGCAGTTCCCCAACAGGGGAGATTTTATACGAGCAGTACTTC; j_call: TRBJ2-7; v_call: TRBV6-2/TRBV6-3; clone_size: NA; d_call: TRBD1
cdr3_aa: CASSLGLAGGDEQFF; cdr3_nt: TGCGCCAGCAGCTTGGGACTAGCGGGGGGCGATGAGCAGTTCTTC; j_call: TRBJ2-1; v_call: TRBV5-1; clone_size: NA; d_call: TRBD2
cdr3_aa: CASSREPLAKNIQYF; cdr3_nt: TGTGCCAGCTCCCGGGAGCCACTAGCCAAAAACATTCAGTACTTC; j_call: TRBJ2-4; v_call: TRBV18; clone_size: few; d_call: NA
cdr3_aa: CASSERASGTTDTQYF; cdr3_nt: TGTGCCAGCAGTGAAAGGGCTAGCGGAACCACAGATACGCAGTATTTT; j_call: TRBJ2-3; v_call: TRBV6-1; clone_size: NA; d_call: TRBD2
cdr3_aa: CASSLVSGGLPSTDTQYF; cdr3_nt: TGTGCCAGCAGCTTAGTCAGCGGGGGACTTCCTAGCACAGATACGCAGTATTTT; j_call: TRBJ2-3; v_call: TRBV7-9; clone_size: NA; d_call: TRBD2
cdr3_aa: CSACLGTSVRTDTQYF; cdr3_nt: TGCAGCGCCTGCTTGGGGACTAGCGTCCGCACAGATACGCAGTATTTT; j_call: TRBJ2-3; v_call: TRBV29-1; clone_size: NA; d_call: TRBD2
cdr3_aa: CASSYYASGANVLTF; cdr3_nt: TGTGCCAGCAGTTACTATGCCTCTGGGGCCAACGTCCTGACTTTC; j_call: TRBJ2-6; v_call: TRBV6-6; clone_size: NA; d_call: NA
cdr3_aa: CAISEFTTTDQPQHF; cdr3_nt: TGTGCCATCAGTGAGTTTACGACCACAGACCAGCCCCAGCATTTT; j_call: TRBJ1-5; v_call: TRBV10-3; clone_size: many; d_call: NA
cdr3_aa: CASSLALTGGVPGANVLTF; cdr3_nt: TGTGCCAGCAGCTTAGCCCTGACGGGGGGCGTTCCTGGGGCCAACGTCCTGACTTTC; j_call: TRBJ2-6; v_call: TRBV7-9; clone_size: NA; d_call: NA
cdr3_aa: CAISESGAQEAFF; cdr3_nt: TGTGCCATCAGTGAGTCGGGGGCCCAAGAAGCTTTCTTT; j_call: TRBJ1-1; v_call: TRBV10-3; clone_size: many; d_call: NA
cdr3_aa: CASSGPDGTGELFF; cdr3_nt: TGTGCCAGCAGTGGACCGGACGGAACCGGGGAGCTGTTTTTT; j_call: TRBJ2-2; v_call: TRBV12-3/TRBV12-4; clone_size: few; d_call: NA
cdr3_aa: CASSLRDMSTGELFF; cdr3_nt: TGTGCCAGCAGTTTACGGGACATGTCCACCGGGGAGCTGTTTTTT; j_call: TRBJ2-2; v_call: TRBV12-3/TRBV12-4; clone_size: NA; d_call: NA
cdr3_aa: CASSERGADTDTQYF; cdr3_nt: TGTGCCAGCAGTGAAAGGGGGGCCGACACAGATACGCAGTATTTT; j_call: TRBJ2-3; v_call: TRBV2; clone_size: few; d_call: NA
cdr3_aa: CASSETGDREQYF; cdr3_nt: TGTGCCAGCAGTGAGACAGGGGACCGCGAGCAGTACTTC; j_call: TRBJ2-7; v_call: TRBV25-1; clone_size: few; d_call: TRBD1
cdr3_aa: CSAVLDTDEQYF; cdr3_nt: TGCAGTGCTGTATTGGATACCGACGAGCAGTACTTC; j_call: TRBJ2-7; v_call: TRBV20-1; clone_size: NA; d_call: NA
cdr3_aa: CASSYEGSPLHF; cdr3_nt: TGTGCCAGCAGTTACGAGGGCTCACCCCTCCACTTT; j_call: TRBJ1-6; v_call: TRBV6-5; clone_size: many; d_call: NA
cdr3_aa: CASSLGGRGMNTEAFF; cdr3_nt: TGTGCCAGCAGCTTAGGAGGGCGGGGGATGAACACTGAAGCTTTCTTT; j_call: TRBJ1-1; v_call: TRBV7-2; clone_size: many; d_call: NA
cdr3_aa: CSARERTGNYGYTF; cdr3_nt: TGCAGTGCTAGAGAAAGGACAGGGAACTATGGCTACACCTTC; j_call: TRBJ1-2; v_call: TRBV20-1; clone_size: many; d_call: TRBD1
cdr3_aa: CASSYGSTQYF; cdr3_nt: TGTGCCAGCAGTTATGGGTCGACGCAGTATTTT; j_call: TRBJ2-3; v_call: TRBV6-2/TRBV6-3; clone_size: many; d_call: NA
cdr3_aa: CASSQKLAGGPDTQYF; cdr3_nt: TGTGCCAGCAGCCAGAAACTAGCGGGGGGGCCAGATACGCAGTATTTT; j_call: TRBJ2-3; v_call: TRBV4-2; clone_size: NA; d_call: TRBD2
cdr3_aa: CASSPGTVYNEQFF; cdr3_nt: TGTGCCAGCAGTCCCGGGACAGTCTACAATGAGCAGTTCTTC; j_call: TRBJ2-1; v_call: TRBV12-3/TRBV12-4; clone_size: many; d_call: TRBD1
cdr3_aa: CASSFEGSYEKLFF; cdr3_nt: TGTGCCAGCAGTTTTGAGGGCTCGTATGAAAAACTGTTTTTT; j_call: TRBJ1-4; v_call: TRBV12-3/TRBV12-4; clone_size: many; d_call: NA
cdr3_aa: CSAPGIAPYEQYF; cdr3_nt: TGCAGTGCCCCCGGGATAGCTCCCTACGAGCAGTACTTC; j_call: TRBJ2-7; v_call: TRBV20-1; clone_size: NA; d_call: NA
cdr3_aa: CASSWGAEAFF; cdr3_nt: TGTGCCAGCAGCTGGGGCGCTGAAGCTTTCTTT; j_call: TRBJ1-1; v_call: TRBV5-6; clone_size: many; d_call: NA
cdr3_aa: CSARADYGYTF; cdr3_nt: TGCAGCGCGAGAGCGGACTATGGCTACACCTTC; j_call: TRBJ1-2; v_call: TRBV29-1; clone_size: few; d_call: NA
cdr3_aa: CASSVEGSTDTQYF; cdr3_nt: TGTGCCAGCAGCGTAGAGGGGAGCACAGATACGCAGTATTTT; j_call: TRBJ2-3; v_call: TRBV9; clone_size: few; d_call: NA
cdr3_aa: CASSLQGNSPLHF; cdr3_nt: TGTGCCAGCAGCTTACAAGGGAATTCACCCCTCCACTTT; j_call: TRBJ1-6; v_call: TRBV11-1; clone_size: many; d_call: NA
cdr3_aa: CASSSRQGDEQFF; cdr3_nt: TGTGCCAGCAGCTCCCGACAGGGAGATGAGCAGTTCTTC; j_call: TRBJ2-1; v_call: TRBV7-2; clone_size: NA; d_call: TRBD1